The sequence of this TCR beta chain was determined in a study of cytomegalovirus exposure and HLA in healthy donors. Study-level background: The roughly 110 validation repertoires were reported in a later analysis to have been generated on the same platform as the 666 first-cohort repertoires.

The CDR3 length is 12 residues. Germline-derived CDR1 and CDR2 are LGHNT and FRNRAP. Of note for this clone: The junction departs from the called germline gene at one end, perhaps through a read error.

TCRdb's table, derived via immunoSEQ multiplex PCR, lists solely in-frame clones and lacks some. Of some 120,000 clones in the sample, 88% were seen once. The source material was PBMCs. This clonotype was sampled from a man aged 25 to 45 in good health and CMV-seronegative. The gene calls are TRBV12-5 and TRBJ2-7, with 8 bases aligning to TRBD1. The CDR3 DNA is TGTGCTAGTGGTTTGCTACAGGGGGTGTTGGGGTTC. Translation gives CASGLLQGVLGF.